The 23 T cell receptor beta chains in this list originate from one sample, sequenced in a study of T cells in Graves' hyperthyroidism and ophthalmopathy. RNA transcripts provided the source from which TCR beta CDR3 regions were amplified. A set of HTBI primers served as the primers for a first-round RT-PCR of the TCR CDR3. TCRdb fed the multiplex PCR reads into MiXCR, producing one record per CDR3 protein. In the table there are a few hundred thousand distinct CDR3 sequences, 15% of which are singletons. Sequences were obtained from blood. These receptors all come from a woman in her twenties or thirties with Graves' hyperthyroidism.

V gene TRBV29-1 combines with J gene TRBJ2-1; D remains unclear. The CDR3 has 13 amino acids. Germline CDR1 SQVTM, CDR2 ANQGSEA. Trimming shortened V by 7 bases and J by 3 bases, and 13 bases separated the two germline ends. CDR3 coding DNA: TGCAGCGATAGCCCTACCATCTACAATGAGCAGTTCTTC. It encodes CSDSPTIYNEQFF.

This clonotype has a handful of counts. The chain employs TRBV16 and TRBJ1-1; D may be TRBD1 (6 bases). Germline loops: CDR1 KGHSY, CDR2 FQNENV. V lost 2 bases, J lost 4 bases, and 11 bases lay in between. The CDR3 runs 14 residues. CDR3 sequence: CASSQVRQATEAFF. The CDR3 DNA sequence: TGTGCCAGCAGCCAAGTCCGACAGGCCACTGAAGCTTTCTTT.

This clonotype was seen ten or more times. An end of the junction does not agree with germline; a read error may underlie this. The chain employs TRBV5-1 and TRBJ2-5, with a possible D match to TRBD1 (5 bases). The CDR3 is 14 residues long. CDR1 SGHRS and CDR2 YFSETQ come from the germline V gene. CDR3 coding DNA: TGTGCCAGCAGCTTGCAGGGATACCAAGAGACCCAGTACTTC. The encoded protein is CASSLQGYQETQYF.

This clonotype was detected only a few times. CDR3 sequence: CASSFVRGGYTF. The CDR3 DNA follows: TGTGCCAGCAGTTTTGTACGAGGGGGCTACACCTTC. The chain employs TRBV2 and TRBJ1-2; D gene uncertain. The CDR3 is made up of 12 amino acids. Per the germline V gene, CDR1 is SNHLY and CDR2 is FYNNEI. The V end lost 5 bases, the J end lost 8 bases, and 12 bases lay between the germline ends.

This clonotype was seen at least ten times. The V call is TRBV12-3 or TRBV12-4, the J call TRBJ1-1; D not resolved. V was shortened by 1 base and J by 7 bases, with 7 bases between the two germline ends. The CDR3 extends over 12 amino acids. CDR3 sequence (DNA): TGTGCCAGCAGTTTAGTACAGATTGAAGCTTTCTTT. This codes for CASSLVQIEAFF.

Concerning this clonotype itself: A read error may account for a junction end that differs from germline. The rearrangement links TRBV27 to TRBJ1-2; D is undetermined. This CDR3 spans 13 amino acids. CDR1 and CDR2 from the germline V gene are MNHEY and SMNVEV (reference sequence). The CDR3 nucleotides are TGTGCCAGCAGCAGGTGGAGGGATGGTGGCTACATCTTC. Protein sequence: CASSRWRDGGYIF.

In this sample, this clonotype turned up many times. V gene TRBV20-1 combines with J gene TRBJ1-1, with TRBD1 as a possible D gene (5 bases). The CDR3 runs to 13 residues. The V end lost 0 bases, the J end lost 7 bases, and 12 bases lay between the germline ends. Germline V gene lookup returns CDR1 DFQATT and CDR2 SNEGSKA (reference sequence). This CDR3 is CSARDGSGGEAFF. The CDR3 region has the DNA TGCAGTGCTAGAGACGGCAGCGGGGGTGAAGCTTTCTTT.

The CDR3 sequence: CASSSGTSGDNEQFF. The CDR3 coding sequence is TGTGCCAGCAGTTCCGGGACTAGCGGAGACAATGAGCAGTTCTTC. The chain has TRBV12-3 or TRBV12-4 and TRBJ2-1; 11 positions agree with TRBD2. Trimming at V came to 4 bases and at J to 5 bases, leaving 4 bases not matched to a gene. The CDR3 runs to 15 residues.

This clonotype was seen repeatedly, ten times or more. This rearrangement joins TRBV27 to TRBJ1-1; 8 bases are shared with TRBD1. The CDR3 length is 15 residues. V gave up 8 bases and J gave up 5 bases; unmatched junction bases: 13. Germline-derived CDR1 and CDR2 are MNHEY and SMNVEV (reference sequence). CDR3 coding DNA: TGTGCCAGCTATTACGACAGGGGTGCGAGAACTGAAGCTTTCTTT. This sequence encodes CASYYDRGARTEAFF.

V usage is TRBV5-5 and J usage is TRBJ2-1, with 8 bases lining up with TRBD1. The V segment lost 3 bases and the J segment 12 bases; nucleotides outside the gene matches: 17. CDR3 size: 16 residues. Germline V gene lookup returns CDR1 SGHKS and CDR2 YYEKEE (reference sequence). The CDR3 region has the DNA TGTGCCAGCAGCTCAAGCCTGGGACAGGCGGAAAGTCGGCAGTTCTTC. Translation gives CASSSSLGQAESRQFF.

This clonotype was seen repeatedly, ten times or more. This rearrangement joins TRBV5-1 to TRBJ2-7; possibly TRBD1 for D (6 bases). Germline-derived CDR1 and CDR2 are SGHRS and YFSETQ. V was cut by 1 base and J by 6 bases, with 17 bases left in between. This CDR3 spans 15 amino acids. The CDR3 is CASSLSGQGSTEQYF. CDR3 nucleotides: TGCGCCAGCAGCTTGTCGGGGCAGGGGTCGACCGAGCAGTACTTC.

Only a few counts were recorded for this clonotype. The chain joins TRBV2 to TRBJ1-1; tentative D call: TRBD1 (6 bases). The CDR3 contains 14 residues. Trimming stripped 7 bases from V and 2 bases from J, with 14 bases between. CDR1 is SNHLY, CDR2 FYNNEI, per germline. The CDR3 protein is CASTKDRLNTEAFF. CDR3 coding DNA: TGTGCCAGCACTAAGGACAGATTAAACACTGAAGCTTTCTTT.

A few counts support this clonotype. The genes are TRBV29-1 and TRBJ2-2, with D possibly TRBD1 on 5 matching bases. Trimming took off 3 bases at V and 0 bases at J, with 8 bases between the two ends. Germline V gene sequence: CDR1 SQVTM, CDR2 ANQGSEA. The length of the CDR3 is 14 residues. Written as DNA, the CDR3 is TGCAGCGTTGAGGGCAGGGCGAACACCGGGGAGCTGTTTTTT. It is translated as CSVEGRANTGELFF.

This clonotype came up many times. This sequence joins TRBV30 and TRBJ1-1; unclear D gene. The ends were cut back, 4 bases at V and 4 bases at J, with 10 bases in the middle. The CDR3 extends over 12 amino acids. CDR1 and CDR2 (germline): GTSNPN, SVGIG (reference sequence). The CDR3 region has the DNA TGTGCCTGGAACTCCGGAGGCACTGAAGCTTTCTTT. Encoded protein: CAWNSGGTEAFF.

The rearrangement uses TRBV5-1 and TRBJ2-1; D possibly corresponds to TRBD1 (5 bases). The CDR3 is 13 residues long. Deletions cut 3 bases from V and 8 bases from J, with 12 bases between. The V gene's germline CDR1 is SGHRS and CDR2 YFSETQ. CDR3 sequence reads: CASSYLGADEQFF. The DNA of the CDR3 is TGCGCCAGCAGCTACCTTGGGGCGGATGAGCAGTTCTTC. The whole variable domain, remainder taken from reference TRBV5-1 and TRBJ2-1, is KAGVTQTPRYLIKTRGQQVTLSCSPISGHRSVSWYQQTPGQGLQFLFEYFSETQRNKGNFPGRFSGRQFSNSRSEMNVSTLELGDSALYLCASSYLGADEQFFGPGTRLTVL.

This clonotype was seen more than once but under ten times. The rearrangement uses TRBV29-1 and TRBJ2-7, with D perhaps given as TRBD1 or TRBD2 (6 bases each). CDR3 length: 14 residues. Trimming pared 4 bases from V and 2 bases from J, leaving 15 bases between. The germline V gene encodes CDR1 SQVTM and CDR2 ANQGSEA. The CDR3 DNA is TGCAGCGTTGGGAGGGACAAGGGGCCCTACGAGCAGTACTTC. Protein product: CSVGRDKGPYEQYF.

CDR3 residues: CASSSVPGSGNTIYF. CDR3 coding DNA: TGTGCCAGCAGTTCCGTACCAGGGTCTGGAAACACCATATATTTT. The chain is built from TRBV6-1 and TRBJ1-3, with a weak D call TRBD1 (5 bases). V gave up 5 bases and J gave up 1 base, with 12 bases separating them. The CDR3 contains 15 residues. Germline V CDR1 and CDR2: MNHNS, SASEGT.

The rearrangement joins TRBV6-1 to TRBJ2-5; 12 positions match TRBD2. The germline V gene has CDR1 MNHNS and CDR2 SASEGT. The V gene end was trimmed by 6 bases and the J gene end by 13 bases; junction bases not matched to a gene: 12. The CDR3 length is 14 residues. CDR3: CASSPPGLAGLVYF. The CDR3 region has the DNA TGTGCCAGCAGCCCTCCGGGACTAGCGGGCCTAGTGTACTTC.

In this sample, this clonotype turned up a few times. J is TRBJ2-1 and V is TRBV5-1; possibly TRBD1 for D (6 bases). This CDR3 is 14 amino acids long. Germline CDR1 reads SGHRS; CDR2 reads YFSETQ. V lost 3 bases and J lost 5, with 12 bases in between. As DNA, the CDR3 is TGCGCCAGCAGCTCCCTGGACAGCAACAATGAGCAGTTCTTC. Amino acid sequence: CASSSLDSNNEQFF. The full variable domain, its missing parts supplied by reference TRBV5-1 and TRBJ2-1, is KAGVTQTPRYLIKTRGQQVTLSCSPISGHRSVSWYQQTPGQGLQFLFEYFSETQRNKGNFPGRFSGRQFSNSRSEMNVSTLELGDSALYLCASSSLDSNNEQFFGPGTRLTVL.

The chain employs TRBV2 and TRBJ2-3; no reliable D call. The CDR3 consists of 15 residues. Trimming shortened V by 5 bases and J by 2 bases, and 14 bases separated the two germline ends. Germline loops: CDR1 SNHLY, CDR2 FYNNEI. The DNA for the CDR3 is TGTGCCAGCAGTTATGCCCTAGGCCACACAGATACGCAGTATTTT. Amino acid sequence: CASSYALGHTDTQYF.

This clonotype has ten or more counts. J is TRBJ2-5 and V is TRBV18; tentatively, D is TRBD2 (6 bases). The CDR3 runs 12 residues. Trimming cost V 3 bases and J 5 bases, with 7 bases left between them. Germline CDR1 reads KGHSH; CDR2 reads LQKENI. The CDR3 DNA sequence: TGTGCCAGCTCACCGAGCGGGGAGACCCAGTACTTC. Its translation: CASSPSGETQYF.

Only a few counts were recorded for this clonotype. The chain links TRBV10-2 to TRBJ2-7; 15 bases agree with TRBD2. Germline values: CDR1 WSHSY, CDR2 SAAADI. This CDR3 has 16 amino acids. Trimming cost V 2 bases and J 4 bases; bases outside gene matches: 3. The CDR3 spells CASSEGGLAGGYEQYF. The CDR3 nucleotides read TGCGCCAGCAGTGAGGGGGGACTAGCGGGAGGATACGAGCAGTACTTC.

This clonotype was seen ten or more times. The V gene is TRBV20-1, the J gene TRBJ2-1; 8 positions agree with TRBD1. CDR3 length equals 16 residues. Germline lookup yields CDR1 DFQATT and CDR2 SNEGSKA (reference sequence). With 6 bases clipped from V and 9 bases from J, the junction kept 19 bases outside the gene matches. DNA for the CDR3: TGCAGTGCCAGGGGGCAGGGAAAGAGGCGGATTGTTGAGCAGTTCTTC. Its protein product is CSARGQGKRRIVEQFF.